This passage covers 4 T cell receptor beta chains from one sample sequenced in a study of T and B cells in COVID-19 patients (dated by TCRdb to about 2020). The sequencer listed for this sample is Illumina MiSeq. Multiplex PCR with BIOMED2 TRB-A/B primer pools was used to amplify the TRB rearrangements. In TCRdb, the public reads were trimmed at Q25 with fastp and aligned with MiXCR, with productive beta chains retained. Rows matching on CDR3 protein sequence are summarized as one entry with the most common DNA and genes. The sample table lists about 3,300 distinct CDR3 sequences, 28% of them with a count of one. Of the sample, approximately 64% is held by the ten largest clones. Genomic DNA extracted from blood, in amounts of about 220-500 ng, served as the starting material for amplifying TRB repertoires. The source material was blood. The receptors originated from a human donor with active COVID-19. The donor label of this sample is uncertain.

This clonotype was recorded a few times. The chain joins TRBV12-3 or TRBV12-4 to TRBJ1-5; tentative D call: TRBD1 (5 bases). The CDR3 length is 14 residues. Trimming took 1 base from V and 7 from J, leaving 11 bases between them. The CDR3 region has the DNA TGTGCCAGCAGTTTAGGAGGCGGGGGGCAGCCCCAGCATTTT. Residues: CASSLGGGGQPQHF.

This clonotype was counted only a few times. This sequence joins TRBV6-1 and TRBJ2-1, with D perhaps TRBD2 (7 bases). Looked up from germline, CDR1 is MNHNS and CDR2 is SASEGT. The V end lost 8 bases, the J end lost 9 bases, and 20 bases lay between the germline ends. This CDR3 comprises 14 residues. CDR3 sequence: CASQLGGGAPEQFF. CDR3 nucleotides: TGTGCCAGCCAACTCGGTGGGGGGGCCCCTGAGCAGTTCTTC.

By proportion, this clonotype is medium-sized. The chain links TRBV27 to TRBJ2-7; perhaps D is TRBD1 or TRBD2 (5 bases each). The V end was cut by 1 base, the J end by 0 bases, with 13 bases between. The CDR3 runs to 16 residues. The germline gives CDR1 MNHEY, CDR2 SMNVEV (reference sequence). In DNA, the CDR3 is TGTGCCAGCAGTTTATTGCCAGGGAGCGGCTCCTACGAGCAGTACTTC. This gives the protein CASSLLPGSGSYEQYF.

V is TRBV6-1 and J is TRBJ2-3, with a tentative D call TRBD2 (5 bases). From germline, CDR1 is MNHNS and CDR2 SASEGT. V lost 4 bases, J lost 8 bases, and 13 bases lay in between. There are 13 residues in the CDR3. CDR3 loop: CASSGTGSATQYF. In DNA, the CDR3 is TGTGCCAGCAGTGGAACTGGGAGCGCTACGCAGTATTTT.